This TCR beta chain was observed in a study of cytomegalovirus exposure and HLA in healthy donors. The PCR had 60 Vbeta and 13 Jbeta primers. Sequencing used immunoSEQ multiplex PCR; TCRdb keeps in-frame clones, though not all of them. The sample holds under 250,000 clones; about 85% are singletons and the top ten take roughly 1.3%. The germline CDR1 and CDR2 sequences are WSHSY and SAAADI. The CDR3 consists of 16 residues. V shed 5 bases and J shed 1 base, with 16 bases lying between them. This clonotype was sampled from a human donor in good health. The chain links TRBV10-2 to TRBJ2-3, with D maybe TRBD2 (6 bases). Sequenced material: PBMCs. The CDR3 nucleotides are TGCGCCAGCAGTAATGGGACTTTTGGAGGCACAGATACGCAGTATTTT. It yields the protein CASSNGTFGGTDTQYF.